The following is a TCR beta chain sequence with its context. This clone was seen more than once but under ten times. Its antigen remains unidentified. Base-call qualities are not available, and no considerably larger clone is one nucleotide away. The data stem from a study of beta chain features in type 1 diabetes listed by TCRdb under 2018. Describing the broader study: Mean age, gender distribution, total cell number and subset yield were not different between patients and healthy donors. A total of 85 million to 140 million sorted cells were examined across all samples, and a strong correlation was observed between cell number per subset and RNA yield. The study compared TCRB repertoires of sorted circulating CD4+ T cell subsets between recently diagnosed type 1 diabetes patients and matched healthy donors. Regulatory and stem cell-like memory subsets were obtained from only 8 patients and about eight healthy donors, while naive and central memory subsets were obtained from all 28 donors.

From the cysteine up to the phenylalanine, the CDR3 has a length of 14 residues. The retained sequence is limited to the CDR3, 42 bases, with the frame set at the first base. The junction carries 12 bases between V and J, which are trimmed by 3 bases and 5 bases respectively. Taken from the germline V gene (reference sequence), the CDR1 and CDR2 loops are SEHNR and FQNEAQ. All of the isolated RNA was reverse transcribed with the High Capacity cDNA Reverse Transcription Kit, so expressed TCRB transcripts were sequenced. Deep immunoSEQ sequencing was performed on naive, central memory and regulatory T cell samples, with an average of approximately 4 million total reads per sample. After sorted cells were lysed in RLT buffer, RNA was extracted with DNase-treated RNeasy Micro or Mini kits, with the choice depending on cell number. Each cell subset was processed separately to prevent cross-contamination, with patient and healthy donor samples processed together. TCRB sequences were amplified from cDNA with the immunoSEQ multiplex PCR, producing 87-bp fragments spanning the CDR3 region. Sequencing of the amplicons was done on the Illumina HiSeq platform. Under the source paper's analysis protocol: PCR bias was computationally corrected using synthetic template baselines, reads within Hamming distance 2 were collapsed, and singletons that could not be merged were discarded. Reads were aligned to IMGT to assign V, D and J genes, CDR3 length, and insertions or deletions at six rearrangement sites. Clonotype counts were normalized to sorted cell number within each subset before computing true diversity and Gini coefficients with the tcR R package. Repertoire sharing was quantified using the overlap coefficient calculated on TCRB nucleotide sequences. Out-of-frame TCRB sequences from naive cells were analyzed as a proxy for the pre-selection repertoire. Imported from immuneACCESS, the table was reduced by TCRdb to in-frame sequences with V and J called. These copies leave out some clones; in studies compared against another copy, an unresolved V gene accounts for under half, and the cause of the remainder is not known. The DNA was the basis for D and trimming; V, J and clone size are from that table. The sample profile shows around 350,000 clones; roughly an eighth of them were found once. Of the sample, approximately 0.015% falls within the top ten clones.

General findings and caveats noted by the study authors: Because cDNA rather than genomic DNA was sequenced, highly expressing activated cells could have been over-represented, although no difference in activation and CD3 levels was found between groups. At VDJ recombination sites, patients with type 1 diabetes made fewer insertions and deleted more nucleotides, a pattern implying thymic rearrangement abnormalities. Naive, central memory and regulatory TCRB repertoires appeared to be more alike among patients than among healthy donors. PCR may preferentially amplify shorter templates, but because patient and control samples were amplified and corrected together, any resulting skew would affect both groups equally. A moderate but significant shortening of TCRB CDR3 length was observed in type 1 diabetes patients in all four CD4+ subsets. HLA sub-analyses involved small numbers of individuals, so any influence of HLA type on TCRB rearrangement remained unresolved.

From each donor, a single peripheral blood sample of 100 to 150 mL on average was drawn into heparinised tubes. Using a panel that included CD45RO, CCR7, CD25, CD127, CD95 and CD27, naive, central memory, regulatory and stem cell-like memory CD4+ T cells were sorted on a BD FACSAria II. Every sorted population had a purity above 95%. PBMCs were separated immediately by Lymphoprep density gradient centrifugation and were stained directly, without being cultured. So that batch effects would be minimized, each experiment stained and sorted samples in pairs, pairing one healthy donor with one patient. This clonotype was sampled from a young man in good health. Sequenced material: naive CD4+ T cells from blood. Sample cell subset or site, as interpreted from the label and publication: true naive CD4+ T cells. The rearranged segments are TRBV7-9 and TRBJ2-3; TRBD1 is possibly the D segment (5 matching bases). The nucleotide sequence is TGTGCCAGCAGCTTCGACAGCTACAGAGATACGCAGTATTTT. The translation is CASSFDSYRDTQYF.